Following are 11 T cell receptor beta chains from one sample sequenced in a study of B cell selection in AIRE deficiency. Some clones are missing from TCRdb's copy, which holds only in-frame ones; the method was immunoSEQ multiplex PCR. The table shows under 30,000 clones, with roughly 97% occurring only once. The sorted conventional CD4 T cells were gated as CD4+CD127+. Sequenced: CD4+CD127+ conventional T cells sorted from PBMCs. The source of these receptors is a human donor in good health.

The count of this clone is one. The CDR3: CASSLGQGDQHF. The CDR3 coding sequence is TGCGCCAGCAGCCTAGGGCAGGGAGACCAGCATTTT. The V call is TRBV5-1, the J call TRBJ1-5; maybe TRBD1 (5 bases). Germline CDR1 is SGHRS and CDR2 is YFSETQ. This CDR3 is 12 amino acids long. V was trimmed by 4 bases and J by 12 bases, leaving 14 bases between them.

This chain joins TRBV7-2 and TRBJ2-1, with 8 nucleotides matching TRBD2. CDR1 and CDR2 (germline): SGHTA, FQGNSA. The junction had 17 bases not matched to a gene; V was cut back by 4 bases and J by 9 bases. The length of the CDR3 is 17 residues. CDR3 region: CASSSGLSGRSAREQFF. The DNA of the CDR3 is TGTGCCAGCAGCTCGGGATTAAGCGGGAGAAGTGCACGTGAGCAGTTCTTC.

The chain is built from TRBV21-1 and TRBJ2-5. TRBV21-1 is listed as a pseudogene. CDR3 size: 15 residues. CDR3 loop: CASSRAGTDQETQYF. As DNA, the CDR3 is TGTGCCAGCAGCAGAGCCGGGACGGACCAAGAGACCCAGTACTTC.

The chain is built from TRBV9 and TRBJ1-6; a possible D gene is TRBD1 (6 bases). The germline V gene has CDR1 SGDLS and CDR2 YYNGEE. The CDR3 is made up of 14 amino acids. Between the trimmed V and J ends, which lost 4 bases and 2 bases, there was a span of 7 bases. The CDR3 DNA reads TGTGCCAGCAGCCGGGACACCTATAATTCACCCCTCCACTTT. This translates into CASSRDTYNSPLHF.

CDR3 sequence (DNA): TGTGCCAGCAGCGTAGACGGGGGGCTGGGAAACACCATATATTTT. The encoded protein is CASSVDGGLGNTIYF. This sequence joins TRBV9 and TRBJ1-3; D might be TRBD1 (6 bases). The CDR3 runs to 15 residues. Trimming removed 0 bases from V and 4 bases from J, with 11 bases in between. Germline CDR1 SGDLS, CDR2 YYNGEE.

The CDR3, as DNA: TGTGCCAGCAGCCCGAGGGACCCCGGCTCCTATAATTCACCCCTCCACTTT. This encodes CASSPRDPGSYNSPLHF. The rearrangement joins TRBV7-8 to TRBJ1-6; weak D call: TRBD1 (5 bases). CDR3 length: 17 amino acids. CDR1 and CDR2 (germline): SGHVS, FQNEAQ. V shed 5 bases and J shed 0 bases, with 14 bases lying between them.

The rearrangement uses TRBV2 and TRBJ2-3, with D possibly matching TRBD2 (7 bases). V dropped 7 bases and J dropped 0 bases, with 17 bases sitting between them. The germline CDR1 and CDR2 sequences are SNHLY and FYNNEI. There are 16 residues in the CDR3. CDR3 in DNA: TGTGCCAGCATTCACAGGGCTAGCGGTAGCACAGATACGCAGTATTTT. Translating it yields CASIHRASGSTDTQYF.

The chain combines TRBV19 with TRBJ1-2; 7 bases align to TRBD1. From germline, CDR1 is LNHDA and CDR2 SQIVND (reference sequence). V was pared by 5 bases and J by 8 bases, with 5 bases of the junction left unmatched. CDR3 length: 12 amino acids. CDR3 sequence reads: CASSPRTGGYTF. The CDR3 nucleotides read TGTGCCAGTAGTCCAAGGACAGGCGGCTACACCTTC.

This clone was seen a single time. The J gene is TRBJ1-2, the V gene TRBV21-1; TRBD1, the table's D call, was not compared with the DNA. TRBV21-1 is labeled a pseudogene. The CDR3 has 17 residues. CDR3 in amino acids: CASSKALAGIYNYGYTF. CDR3 nucleotides: TGTGCCAGCAGCAAAGCGCTCGCAGGAATCTACAACTATGGCTACACCTTC.

This rearrangement joins TRBV7-6 to TRBJ2-1; 12 positions agree with TRBD2. The V gene end was trimmed by 5 bases and the J gene end by 1 base; junction bases not matched to a gene: 15. Germline V gene lookup returns CDR1 SGHVS and CDR2 FNYEAQ. This CDR3 has 20 amino acids. For the CDR3, the DNA is TGTGCCAGCAGCCCCCGGACTAGCGGGACATCCCAGGAATCCTACAATGAGCAGTTCTTC. Amino acids: CASSPRTSGTSQESYNEQFF.

The chain has TRBV5-5 and TRBJ2-1; 9 bases are shared with TRBD2. The V gene's germline CDR1 is SGHKS and CDR2 YYEKEE (reference sequence). This CDR3 comprises 17 residues. The V segment lost 1 base and the J segment 3 bases; nucleotides outside the gene matches: 8. The CDR3 DNA follows: TGTGCCAGCAGCTTGCGCCGACTAGCGGATTTCTACAATGAGCAGTTCTTC. It encodes CASSLRRLADFYNEQFF.